The following is a T cell receptor beta chain sequence with its context. Its specificity is not known. This sample is part of a study of vaccination and CD4 T cells after COVID-19. Study-level background: Vaccination of participants consisted of two doses of either BNT162b2 or mRNA-1273 vaccine. Blood was drawn a median roughly 68 days post second dose, range 14 to 241. Study-level points and caveats: Post-vaccination, and not before, a median approximately 89% of reactive clones appeared in convalescent patients.

An Oncomine TCR Beta short-read assay was used to sequence the DNA from cultured CD4+ T cells. A single record per CDR3 protein comes from TCRdb applying MiXCR to the PCR reads. The sample yields 10,000 or so distinct CDR3 sequences, about four fifths seen once. The treatment here: roughly ten-day PBMC culture with coronavirus spike peptide pools or control peptides (ViraFEST assay). The sequenced material came from CD4+ T cells from blood, cultured in vitro. This receptor was obtained from a human donor who had recovered from COVID-19.

CDR3 sequence reads: CASSSSHGETQYF. The CDR3 bases are TGTGCCAGCAGTTCGTCCCACGGGGAGACCCAGTACTTC. This chain uses TRBV12-3 or TRBV12-4 with TRBJ2-5; D is undetermined. The CDR3 extends over 13 amino acids. V lost 4 bases and J lost 5, with 11 bases in between.